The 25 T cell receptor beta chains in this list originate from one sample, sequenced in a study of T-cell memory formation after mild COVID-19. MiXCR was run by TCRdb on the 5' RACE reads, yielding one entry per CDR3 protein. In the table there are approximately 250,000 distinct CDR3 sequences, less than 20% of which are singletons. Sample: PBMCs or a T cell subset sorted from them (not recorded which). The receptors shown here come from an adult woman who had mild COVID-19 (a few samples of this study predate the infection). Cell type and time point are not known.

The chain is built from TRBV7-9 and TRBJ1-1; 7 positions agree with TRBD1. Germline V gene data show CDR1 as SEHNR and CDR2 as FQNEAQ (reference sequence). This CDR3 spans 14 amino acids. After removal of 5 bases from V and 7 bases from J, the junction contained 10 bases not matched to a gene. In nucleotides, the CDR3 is TGTGCCAGCAGCAAGAGGGACAGTCCCTTTGAAGCTTTCTTT. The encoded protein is CASSKRDSPFEAFF.

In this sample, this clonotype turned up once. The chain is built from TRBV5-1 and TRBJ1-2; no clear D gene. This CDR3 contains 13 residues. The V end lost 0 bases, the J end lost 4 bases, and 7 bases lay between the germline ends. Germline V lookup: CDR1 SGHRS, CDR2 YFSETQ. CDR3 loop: CASSLEKGYGYTF. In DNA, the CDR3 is TGCGCCAGCAGCTTGGAGAAAGGCTATGGCTACACCTTC.

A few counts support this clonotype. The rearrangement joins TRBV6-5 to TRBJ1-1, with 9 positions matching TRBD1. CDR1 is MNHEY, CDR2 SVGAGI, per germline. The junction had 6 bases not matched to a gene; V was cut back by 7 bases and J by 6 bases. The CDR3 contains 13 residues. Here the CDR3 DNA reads TGTGCCAGCACCGGGACAGGGTTCGCTGAAGCTTTCTTT. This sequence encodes CASTGTGFAEAFF.

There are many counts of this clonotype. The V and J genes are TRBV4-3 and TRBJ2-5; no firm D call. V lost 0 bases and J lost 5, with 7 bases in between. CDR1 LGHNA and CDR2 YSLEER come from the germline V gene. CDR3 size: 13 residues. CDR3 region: CASSQDSAETQYF. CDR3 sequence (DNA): TGCGCCAGCAGCCAAGATTCAGCGGAGACCCAGTACTTC.

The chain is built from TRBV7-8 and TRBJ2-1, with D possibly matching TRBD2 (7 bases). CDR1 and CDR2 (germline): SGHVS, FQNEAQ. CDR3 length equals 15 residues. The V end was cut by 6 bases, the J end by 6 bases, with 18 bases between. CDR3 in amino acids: CASRGGGGGSNEQFF. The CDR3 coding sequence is TGTGCCAGCAGGGGGGGCGGTGGCGGGAGCAATGAGCAGTTCTTC. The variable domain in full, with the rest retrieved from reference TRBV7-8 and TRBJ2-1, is GAGVSQSPRYKVAKRGQDVALRCDPISGHVSLFWYQQALGQGPEFLTYFQNEAQLDKSGLPSDRFFAERPEGSVSTLKIQRTQQEDSAVYLCASRGGGGGSNEQFFGPGTRLTVL.

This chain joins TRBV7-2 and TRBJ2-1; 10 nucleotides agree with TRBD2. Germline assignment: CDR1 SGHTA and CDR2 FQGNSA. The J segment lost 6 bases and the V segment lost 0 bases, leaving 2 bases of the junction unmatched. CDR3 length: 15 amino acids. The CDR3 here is CASSLALAGANEQFF. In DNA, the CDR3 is TGTGCCAGCAGCTTAGCCCTAGCGGGAGCCAATGAGCAGTTCTTC.

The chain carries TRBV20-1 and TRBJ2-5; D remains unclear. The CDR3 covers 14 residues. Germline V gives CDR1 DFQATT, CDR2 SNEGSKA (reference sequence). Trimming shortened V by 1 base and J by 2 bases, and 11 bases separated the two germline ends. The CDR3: CSARVNRAQETQYF. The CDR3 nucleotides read TGCAGTGCTAGAGTAAATAGGGCTCAAGAGACCCAGTACTTC.

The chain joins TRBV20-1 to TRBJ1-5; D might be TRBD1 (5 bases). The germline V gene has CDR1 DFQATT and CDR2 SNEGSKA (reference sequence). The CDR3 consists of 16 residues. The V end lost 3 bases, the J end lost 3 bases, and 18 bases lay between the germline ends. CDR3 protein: CSASIGGILLNQPQHF. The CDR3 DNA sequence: TGCAGTGCTAGTATTGGGGGGATCCTCCTCAATCAGCCCCAGCATTTT.

The CDR3 region is CASSLEVPKNNEQFF. In nucleotides, the CDR3 is TGTGCCAGCAGTTTAGAGGTCCCTAAGAACAATGAGCAGTTCTTC. The chain couples TRBV12-3 or TRBV12-4 to TRBJ2-1; no clear D. The CDR3 is 15 amino acids. V lost 1 base, J lost 5 bases, and 12 bases lay in between.

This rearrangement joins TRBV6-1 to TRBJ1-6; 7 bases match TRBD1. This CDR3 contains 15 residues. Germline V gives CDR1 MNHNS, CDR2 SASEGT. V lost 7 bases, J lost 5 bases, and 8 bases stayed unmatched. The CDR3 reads CASTFSGTDNSPLHF. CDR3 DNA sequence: TGTGCCAGCACATTTTCCGGGACAGATAATTCACCCCTCCACTTT.

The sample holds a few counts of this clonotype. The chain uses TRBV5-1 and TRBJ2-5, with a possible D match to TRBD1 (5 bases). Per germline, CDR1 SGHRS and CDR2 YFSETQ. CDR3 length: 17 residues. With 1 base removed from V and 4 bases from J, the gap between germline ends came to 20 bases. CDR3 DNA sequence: TGCGCCAGCAGCTTGCCTACTGGGGCCCAACATGGAGAGACCCAGTACTTC. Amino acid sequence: CASSLPTGAQHGETQYF.

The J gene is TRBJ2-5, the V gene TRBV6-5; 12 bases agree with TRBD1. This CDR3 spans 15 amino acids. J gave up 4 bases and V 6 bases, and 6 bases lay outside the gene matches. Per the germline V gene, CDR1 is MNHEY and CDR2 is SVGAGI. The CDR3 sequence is CASRRDRGRVETQYF. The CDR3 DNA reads TGTGCCAGCAGGCGGGACAGGGGGCGCGTAGAGACCCAGTACTTC.

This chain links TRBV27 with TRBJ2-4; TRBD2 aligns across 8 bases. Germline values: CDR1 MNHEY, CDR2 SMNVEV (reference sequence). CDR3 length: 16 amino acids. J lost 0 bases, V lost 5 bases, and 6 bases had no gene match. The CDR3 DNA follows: TGTGCCAGCAGTCCCCTAGCGGGTGTAGCCAAAAACATTCAGTACTTC. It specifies CASSPLAGVAKNIQYF.

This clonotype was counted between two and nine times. The CDR3, as DNA: TGTGCCAGCAGGCTTCGAATACTAGCGGGGGCTCCCAATGAGCAGTTCTTC. Encoded protein: CASRLRILAGAPNEQFF. This rearrangement joins TRBV6-5 to TRBJ2-1, with 11 bases identical to TRBD2. The CDR3 totals 17 residues. J was trimmed by 6 bases and V by 6 bases; bases with no gene match: 13. CDR1 and CDR2 (germline): MNHEY, SVGAGI.

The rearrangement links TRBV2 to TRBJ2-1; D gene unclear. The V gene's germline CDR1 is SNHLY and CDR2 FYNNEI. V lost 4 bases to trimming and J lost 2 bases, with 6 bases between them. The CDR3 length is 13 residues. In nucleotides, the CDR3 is TGTGCCAGCAGTGGGCAGGCCTACAATGAGCAGTTCTTC. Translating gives CASSGQAYNEQFF.

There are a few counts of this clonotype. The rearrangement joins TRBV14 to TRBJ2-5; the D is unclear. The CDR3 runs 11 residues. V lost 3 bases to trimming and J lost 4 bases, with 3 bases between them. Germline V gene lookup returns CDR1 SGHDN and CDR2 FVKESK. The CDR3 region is CASSHVETQYF. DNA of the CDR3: TGTGCCAGCAGCCACGTAGAGACCCAGTACTTC.

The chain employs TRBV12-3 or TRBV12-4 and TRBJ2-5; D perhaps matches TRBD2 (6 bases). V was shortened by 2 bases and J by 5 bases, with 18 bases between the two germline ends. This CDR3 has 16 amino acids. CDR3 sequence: CASSLRTEGLKETQYF. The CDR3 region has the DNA TGTGCCAGCAGTTTAAGGACGGAGGGCTTGAAGGAGACCCAGTACTTC.

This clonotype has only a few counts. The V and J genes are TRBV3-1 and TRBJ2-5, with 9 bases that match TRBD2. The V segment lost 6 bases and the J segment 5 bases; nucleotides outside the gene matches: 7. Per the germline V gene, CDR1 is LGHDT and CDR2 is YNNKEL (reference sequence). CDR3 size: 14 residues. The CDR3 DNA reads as TGTGCCAGCAGTCCGCCAACTAGCGGGGAGACCCAGTACTTC. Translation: CASSPPTSGETQYF.

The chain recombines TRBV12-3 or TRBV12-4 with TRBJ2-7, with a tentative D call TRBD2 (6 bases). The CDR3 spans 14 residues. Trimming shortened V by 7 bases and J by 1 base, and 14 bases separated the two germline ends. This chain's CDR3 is CASTNIGGSYEQYF. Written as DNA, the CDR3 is TGTGCCAGCACCAATATTGGAGGGTCCTACGAGCAGTACTTC.

CDR3 sequence: CASSLGTSGPQYF. CDR3 coding DNA: TGTGCCAGCAGCTTAGGGACTAGCGGACCGCAGTACTTC. The J gene is TRBJ2-7, the V gene TRBV7-2; TRBD2 agrees at 10 bases. Germline lookup yields CDR1 SGHTA and CDR2 FQGNSA. Germline trimming cut 1 base from V and 9 bases from J; bases unmatched to any gene: 3. This CDR3 has 13 amino acids.

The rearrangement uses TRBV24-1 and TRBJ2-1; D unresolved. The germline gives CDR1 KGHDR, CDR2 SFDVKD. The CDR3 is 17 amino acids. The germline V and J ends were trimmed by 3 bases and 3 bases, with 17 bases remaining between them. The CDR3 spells CATSDMDRPSGYNEQFF. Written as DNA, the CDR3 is TGTGCCACCAGTGATATGGACCGTCCCTCTGGCTACAATGAGCAGTTCTTC.

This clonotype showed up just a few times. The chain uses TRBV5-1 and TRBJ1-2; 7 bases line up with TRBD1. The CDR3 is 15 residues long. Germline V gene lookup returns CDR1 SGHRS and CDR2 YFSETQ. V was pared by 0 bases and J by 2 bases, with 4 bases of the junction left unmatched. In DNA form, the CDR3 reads TGCGCCAGCAGCTTGGTTGGGACAGAGAACTATGGCTACACCTTC. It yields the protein CASSLVGTENYGYTF.

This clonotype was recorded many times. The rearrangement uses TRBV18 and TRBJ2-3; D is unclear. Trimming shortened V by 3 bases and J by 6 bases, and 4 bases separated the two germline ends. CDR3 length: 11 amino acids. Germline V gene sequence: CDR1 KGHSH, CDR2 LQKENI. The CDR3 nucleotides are TGTGCCAGCTCACCCATGGATACGCAGTATTTT. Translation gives CASSPMDTQYF.

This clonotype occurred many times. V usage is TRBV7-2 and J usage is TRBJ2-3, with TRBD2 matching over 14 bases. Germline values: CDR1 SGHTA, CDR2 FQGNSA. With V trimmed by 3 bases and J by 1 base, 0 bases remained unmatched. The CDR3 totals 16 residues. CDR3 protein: CASSLGLAGGTDTQYF. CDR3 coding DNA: TGTGCCAGCAGCTTGGGACTAGCGGGGGGCACAGATACGCAGTATTTT.

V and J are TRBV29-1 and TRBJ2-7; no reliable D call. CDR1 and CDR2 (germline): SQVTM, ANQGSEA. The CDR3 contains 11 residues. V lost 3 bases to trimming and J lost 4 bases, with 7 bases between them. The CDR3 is CSVDGVYEQYF. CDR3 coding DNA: TGCAGCGTTGATGGTGTTTACGAGCAGTACTTC.